This is a list of T cell receptor beta chains from one sample in a study of T cell repertoires in cytomegalovirus infection. From the reads, TCRdb called clonotypes with MiXCR, one entry per CDR3 protein. The data show fewer than 850,000 distinct CDR3 sequences, with under 35% seen just once and around 13% held by the top ten. Which antigens these TCRs recognize remains unknown. The input for sequencing was cultured CD8+ T cells from PBMCs, taken from culture after CMV antigen stimulation. All receptors come from a human donor in good health (CMV status not recorded). Some clones in this sample may be carry-over from other donors' samples. CDR3s leave out the opening cysteine and the closing phenylalanine or tryptophan.

CDR3 | V
ASSKGQGFYGYT | TRBV6-1
ASSGRTRENPRSIYGYT | TRBV9
ASSKPGLGTDSQY | TRBV7-8
ASSLSTGDILNTDTQY | TRBV27
ASSLDQVTTDTQY | TRBV4-1
ATDPRQGLVTDTQY | TRBV19
ASTPRGLAGFAQY | TRBV11-2
ASSPMVRGGKRSGYT | TRBV7-3
ASSLRDRAFQETQY | TRBV7-6
SVEVSSDTQY | TRBV29-1
ASALAGQGVNEQF | TRBV5-5
ARKKGQNQNEQF | TRBV2
ASSQAGTLYNEQF | TRBV4-1
ASSLRGQGLTSTDTQY | TRBV5-1
ASSPSSGGSLPYAPDTQY | TRBV7-4
ASSGQGAGGELF | TRBV12-3/TRBV12-4
ASSRPGQGFMHNEQF | TRBV7-9
ASSLWDNLGNEQF | TRBV7-2
SARALITGSQHT | TRBV20-1
ASSSTRLAALRDTQY | TRBV27
ASSLYGSTNTEAF | TRBV12-3/TRBV12-4
ASTPGPMGTDTQY | TRBV4-1
ASRPQNNEQF | TRBV7-6
ASSQVRGNEQF | TRBV4-3
ASSYPSPTSGTYNEQF | TRBV6-2/TRBV6-3
ASSQLAGARYNEQF | TRBV7-9
ASSQDEGRGRADTGELF | TRBV4-3
ASGNTAGKAKAQY | TRBV7-3
ASDDLEWSTEAF | TRBV19
ASSPPEETGARSGANVLT | TRBV7-9
ASSLPGTIVMQY | TRBV6-1
ASRGGRRSEKLF | TRBV12-3/TRBV12-4
ASSTRATDTQY | TRBV5-4
ASSQVPAGQGVAGYGYT | TRBV6-5
ASSHIASGNEQF | TRBV6-1
ASSLLTTSGGSTDTQY | TRBV4-2
ASSFMDGDTEAF | TRBV27